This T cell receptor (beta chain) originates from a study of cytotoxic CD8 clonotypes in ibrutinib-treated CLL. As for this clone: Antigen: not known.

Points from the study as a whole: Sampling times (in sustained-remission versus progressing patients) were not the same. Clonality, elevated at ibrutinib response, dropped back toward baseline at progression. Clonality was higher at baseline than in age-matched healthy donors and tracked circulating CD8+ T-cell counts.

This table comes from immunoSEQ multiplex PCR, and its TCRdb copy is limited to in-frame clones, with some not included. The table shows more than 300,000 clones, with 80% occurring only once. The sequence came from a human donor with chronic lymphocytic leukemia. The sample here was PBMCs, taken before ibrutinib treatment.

The CDR3 loop reads CASSLGSPNNEQFF. The CDR3 DNA follows: TGTGCCAGCAGCTTGGGGTCCCCAAACAATGAGCAGTTCTTC. The J gene is TRBJ2-1, the V gene TRBV5-4; D is ambiguous. This CDR3 is 14 amino acids long. The V gene lost 0 bases and the J gene lost 5 bases, with 9 bases spanning the gap. CDR1 and CDR2 (germline): SGHNT, YYREEE (reference sequence).